This T cell receptor (beta chain) was profiled in a study of blood T cell repertoires in COVID-19 (dated by TCRdb to between 2020 and 2021). A note on the overall study: Samples covering the acute and convalescent phases of COVID-19 were provided by collaborators in the United States, Italy and Spain. The samples were drawn from the first 160 participants of the ongoing ImmuneRACE study and from 950 to 1,500 subjects provided by 6 global collaborators. The repertoires were made available in a free public database intended to serve as a resource for research on the immune response to SARS-CoV-2. A de-identified subject ID, COVID-19 status, age in years and sex were almost always included in the sample metadata. HLA class I and class II types, where available, came from metadata supplied by the sample provider rather than from assay-based typing. The prospective study material was composed of cDNA or gDNA derived from T cells, B-cell-depleted T cells, or PBMCs. The dataset comprised deeply sampled blood TCRbeta repertoires from subjects exposed to, actively infected with, or recovered from COVID-19. Overall study outcomes, separate from this receptor: How much clinical and demographic metadata was included differed by source and by participant, and the metadata was provided uncurated.

Samples from volunteer blood donors who had recovered from COVID-19 were contributed by a second Seattle source. Whole blood was collected in K2EDTA tubes by collaborating institutions according to the institutions' own protocols. For TCRbeta analysis, collaborators shipped samples as frozen whole blood, isolated PBMCs, or DNA extracted from either of those sample types. Counted from cysteine to phenylalanine, this CDR3 has 15 amino acids. Kept here is only the CDR3 DNA, which spans 45 bases and is read in frame from base 1. Based on the germline V gene, the CDR1 and CDR2 sequences are SGHDT and YYEEEE. At the junction V is shortened by 1 base and J by 8 bases; bases outside the gene matches: 5. TCRbeta CDR3 regions were amplified from genomic DNA using the immunoSEQ Assay, a bias-controlled multiplex PCR. The original pipeline was this. Within the assay, amplification of reference gene primers was used to estimate how many nucleated cells each sample contained. Sequence reads were collapsed and filtered to measure the absolute abundance of every unique TCRbeta CDR3 rearrangement. For each sample, productive Simpson clonality was calculated as the square root of Simpson's diversity index over productive rearrangements. TCRdb holds this immuneACCESS table with in-frame rearrangements only. Some clones are missing; in checked studies, unresolved V genes explain under half, and the rest has no known cause. V and J calls and clone size are given by that table; D and trimming were obtained from the DNA. This sample gives over 150,000 clones in total; around nine tenths of them show up just once. Approximately 0.88% of the sample comes from the top ten.

A remark on this clone: It has no known antigen specificity. No much larger clone exists at a distance of one base, and base qualities are not known.

This chain is built from TRBV5-6 and TRBJ1-4; TRBD1 lines up with 10 middle nucleotides. The sequencing sample was made of peripheral blood. The clonotype comes from a woman aged 18-29 years who had recovered from COVID-19. The CDR3 here reads CASSLRGTGEEKLFF. The sequence in DNA is TGTGCCAGCAGCTTGAGGGGGACAGGGGAAGAAAAACTGTTTTTT.